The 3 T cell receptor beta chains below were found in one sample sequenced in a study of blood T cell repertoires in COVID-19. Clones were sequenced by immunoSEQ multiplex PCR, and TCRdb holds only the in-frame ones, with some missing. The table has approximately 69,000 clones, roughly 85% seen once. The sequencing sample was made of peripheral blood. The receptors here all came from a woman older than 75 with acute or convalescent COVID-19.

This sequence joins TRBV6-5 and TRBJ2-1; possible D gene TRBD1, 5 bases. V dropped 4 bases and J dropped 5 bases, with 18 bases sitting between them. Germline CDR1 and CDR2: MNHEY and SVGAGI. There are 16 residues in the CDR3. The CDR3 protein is CASSLQVSTANNEQFF. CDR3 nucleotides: TGTGCCAGCAGTTTACAGGTCTCAACCGCTAACAATGAGCAGTTCTTC.

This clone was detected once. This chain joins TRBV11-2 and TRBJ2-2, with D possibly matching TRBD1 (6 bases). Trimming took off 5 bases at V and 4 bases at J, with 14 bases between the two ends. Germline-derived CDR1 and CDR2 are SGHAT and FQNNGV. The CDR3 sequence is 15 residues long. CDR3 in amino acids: CASSPHRVRTGELFF. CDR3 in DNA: TGTGCCAGCAGCCCCCACAGGGTTCGCACCGGGGAGCTGTTTTTT.

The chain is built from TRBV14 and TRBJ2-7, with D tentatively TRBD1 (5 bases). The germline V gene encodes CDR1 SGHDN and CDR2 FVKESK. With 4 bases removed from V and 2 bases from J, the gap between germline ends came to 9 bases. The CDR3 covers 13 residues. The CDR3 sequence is CASSLGHTYEQYF. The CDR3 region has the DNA TGTGCCAGCAGCCTCGGACATACCTACGAGCAGTACTTC.